Below, 10 T cell receptor beta chains from the same sample are listed, as sequenced in a study of blood T cell repertoires in COVID-19. The method was immunoSEQ multiplex PCR; TCRdb's version includes in-frame clones alone and lacks a portion of them. The data hold about 58,000 clones, with 80% to 95% observed a single time. The material sequenced was peripheral blood. These receptors were taken from a man over 45 with active COVID-19.

This clone has a single count. The genes are TRBV27 and TRBJ1-4; TRBD1 matches at 7 bases. The CDR3 loop spans 16 amino acids. V was pared by 6 bases and J by 7 bases, with 14 bases of the junction left unmatched. The germline V gene has CDR1 MNHEY and CDR2 SMNVEV (reference sequence). CDR3 DNA: TGTGCCAGCAGACCCAGACAGGGAGAGAGGATTGAAAAACTGTTTTTT. Translation: CASRPRQGERIEKLFF. The entire variable domain, with the rest obtained from reference TRBV27 and TRBJ1-4, is as follows: EAQVTQNPRYLITVTGKKLTVTCSQNMNHEYMSWYRQDPGLGLRQIYYSMNVEVTDKGDVPEGYKVSRKEKRNFPLILESPSPNQTSLYFCASRPRQGERIEKLFFGSGTQLSVL.

This clone was seen just once. The V and J genes are TRBV4-2 and TRBJ2-6; 10 bases line up with TRBD2. This CDR3 is 17 amino acids long. Trimming at V came to 5 bases and at J to 4 bases, leaving 8 bases not matched to a gene. CDR1 and CDR2 from the germline V gene are LGHNA and YNFKEQ. CDR3 loop: CASSRSGGAGGANVLTF. Written as DNA, the CDR3 is TGTGCCAGCAGCAGAAGCGGGGGGGCAGGAGGGGCCAACGTCCTGACTTTC.

The chain employs TRBV5-1 and TRBJ2-1, with D maybe TRBD2 (5 bases). Germline values: CDR1 SGHRS, CDR2 YFSETQ. Trimming took off 2 bases at V and 3 bases at J, with 21 bases between the two ends. This CDR3 has 18 amino acids. The CDR3: CASSFLSGPPADYNEQFF. The CDR3 DNA reads as TGCGCCAGCAGCTTTCTAAGCGGACCACCCGCCGACTACAATGAGCAGTTCTTC.

The rearrangement links TRBV14 to TRBJ2-7; possibly TRBD1 for D (5 bases). The CDR3 totals 15 residues. Trimming removed 1 base at V and 3 bases at J, with 13 bases between. CDR1 is SGHDN, CDR2 FVKESK, per germline. The CDR3 sequence is CASSQVSRAHYEQYF. DNA for the CDR3: TGTGCCAGCAGCCAAGTTTCCAGGGCACACTACGAGCAGTACTTC.

This clone has just a few counts. V is TRBV3-1 (or the pseudogene TRBV3-2) and J is TRBJ2-3; D remains unclear. The V end lost 1 base, the J end lost 3 bases, and 2 bases lay between the germline ends. The CDR3 sequence is 12 residues long. Germline loops: CDR1 LGHDT, CDR2 YNNKEL (reference sequence). The CDR3 spells CASSQATDTQYF. The CDR3 bases are TGTGCCAGCAGCCAAGCAACAGATACGCAGTATTTT.

This rearrangement joins TRBV28 to TRBJ2-4; 9 bases align to TRBD2. The CDR3 sequence is 14 residues long. V lost 6 bases to trimming and J lost 6 bases; unmatched junction nucleotides: 6. CDR1 and CDR2 from the germline V gene are MDHEN and SYDVKM. Written as DNA, the CDR3 is TGTGCCAGCAGATTTAGCGGGGGAGGAAACATTCAGTACTTC. Translation gives CASRFSGGGNIQYF.

This sequence joins TRBV7-9 and TRBJ2-1, with 9 bases lining up with TRBD2. V shed 1 base and J 2 bases; nucleotides not matched to a gene: 3. Germline-derived CDR1 and CDR2 are SEHNR and FQNEAQ (reference sequence). CDR3 length: 16 amino acids. CDR3 residues: CASSLDRLAAYNEQFF. Here the CDR3 DNA reads TGTGCCAGCAGCTTAGATCGACTAGCGGCCTACAATGAGCAGTTCTTC.

The V gene is TRBV29-1, the J gene TRBJ2-3, with D uncertain. Trimming removed 5 bases from V and 2 bases from J, with 11 bases in between. From germline, CDR1 is SQVTM and CDR2 ANQGSEA. The CDR3 length is 13 residues. The CDR3 is CSVQSTNTDTQYF. The CDR3 DNA reads TGCAGCGTTCAGTCCACCAACACAGATACGCAGTATTTT.

The chain combines TRBV30 with TRBJ2-7; 8 bases are a match to TRBD1. The CDR3 runs 15 residues. CDR1 and CDR2 (germline): GTSNPN, SVGIG (reference sequence). V was clipped by 4 bases and J by 2 bases; unmatched bases: 10. This CDR3 is CAWTNPGGSPYEQYF. Written as DNA, the CDR3 is TGTGCCTGGACCAACCCAGGGGGCAGTCCCTACGAGCAGTACTTC.

V and J are TRBV5-4 and TRBJ2-7, with D uncertain. From germline, CDR1 is SGHNT and CDR2 YYREEE (reference sequence). The CDR3 totals 12 residues. With 2 bases removed from V and 2 bases from J, the gap between germline ends came to 5 bases. The CDR3 reads CASSLDTYEQYF. Here the CDR3 DNA reads TGTGCCAGCAGCTTAGACACCTACGAGCAGTACTTC.